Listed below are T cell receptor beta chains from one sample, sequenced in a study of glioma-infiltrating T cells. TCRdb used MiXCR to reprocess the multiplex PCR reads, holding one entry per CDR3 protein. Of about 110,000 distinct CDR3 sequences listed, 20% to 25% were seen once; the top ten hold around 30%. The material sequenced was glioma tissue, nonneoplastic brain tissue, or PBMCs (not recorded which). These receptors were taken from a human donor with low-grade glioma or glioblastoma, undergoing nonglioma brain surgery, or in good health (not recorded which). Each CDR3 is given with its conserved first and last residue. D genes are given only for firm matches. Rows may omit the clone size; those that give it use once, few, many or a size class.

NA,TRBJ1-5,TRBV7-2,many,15,TGTGCCAGCAGCTCGACAGGACATAGCAATCAGCCCCAGCATTTT,CASSSTGHSNQPQHF
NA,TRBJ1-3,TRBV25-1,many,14,TGTGCCAGCAGTAATACGGTCTCTGGAAACACCATATATTTT,CASSNTVSGNTIYF
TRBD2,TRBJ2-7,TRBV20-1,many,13,TGCAGTGCTAACAGCGGGAGGAACTACGAGCAGTACTTC,CSANSGRNYEQYF
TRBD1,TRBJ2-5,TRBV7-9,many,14,TGTGCCAGCAGCTCGACAGGGAAAGGTGGGACCCAGTACTTC,CASSSTGKGGTQYF
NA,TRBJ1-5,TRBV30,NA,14,TGTGCCTGGAGTTTCGGGGGCGGTAATCAGCCCCAGCATTTT,CAWSFGGGNQPQHF
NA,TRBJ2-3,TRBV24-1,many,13,TGTGCCACCAGTGGATTTAGCACAGATACGCAGTATTTT,CATSGFSTDTQYF
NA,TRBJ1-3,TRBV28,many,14,TGTGCCAGCAGTACGCAGGGTACCGGAAACACCATATATTTT,CASSTQGTGNTIYF
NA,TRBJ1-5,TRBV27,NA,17,TGTGCCAGCAGTTCAATCCCCTCAGGCGGACTCAATCAGCCCCAGCATTTT,CASSSIPSGGLNQPQHF
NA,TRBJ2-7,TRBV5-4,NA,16,TGTGCCACCCGGGAGTTGGGCGGGGAAAGCTCCTACGAGCAGTACTTC,CATRELGGESSYEQYF
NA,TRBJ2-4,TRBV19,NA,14,TGTGCCAGTAGTACCCTTGGAACCAAAAACATTCAGTACTTC,CASSTLGTKNIQYF
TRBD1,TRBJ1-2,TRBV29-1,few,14,TGCAGCGTTGAGAGGGACAGGGGCTACTATGGCTACACCTTC,CSVERDRGYYGYTF
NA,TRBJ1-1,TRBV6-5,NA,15,TGTGCCAGCAGTTTTTCCCGCCGTCCGGTGACTGAAGCTTTCTTT,CASSFSRRPVTEAFF
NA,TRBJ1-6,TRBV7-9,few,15,TGTGCCAGCAGCTTCCGACAAGCCCTTAATTCACCCCTCCACTTT,CASSFRQALNSPLHF
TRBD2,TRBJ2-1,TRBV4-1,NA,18,TGCGCCAGCAGCCGCGACCCTAGCGGGAGGGCCTCCTACAATGAGCAGTTCTTC,CASSRDPSGRASYNEQFF
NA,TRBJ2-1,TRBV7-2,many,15,TGTGCCAGCAGCTCCGGATCCCTCTCCTACAATGAGCAGTTCTTC,CASSSGSLSYNEQFF
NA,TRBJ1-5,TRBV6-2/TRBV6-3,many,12,TGTGCCAGCAGTACTAGGGTTCAGCCCCAGCATTTT,CASSTRVQPQHF
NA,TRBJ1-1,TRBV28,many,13,TGTGCCAGCAGTTTCGGGGAAAACACTGAAGCTTTCTTT,CASSFGENTEAFF
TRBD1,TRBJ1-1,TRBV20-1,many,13,TGCAGTGCGCCACCCGGGACAGGTTGGTTTGTTTTCTTT,CSAPPGTGWFVFF
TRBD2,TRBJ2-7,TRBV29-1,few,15,TGCAGCGTGTCCGTAGGTATAGCGGGAACCTACGAGCAGTACTTC,CSVSVGIAGTYEQYF
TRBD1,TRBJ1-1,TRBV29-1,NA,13,TGCAGCGCCCGACAGGGGATGAACACTGAAGCTTTCTTT,CSARQGMNTEAFF
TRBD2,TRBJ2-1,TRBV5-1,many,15,TGCGCCAGCAGCTCCGGGACTAGCGGGGCCAATGAGCAGTTCTTC,CASSSGTSGANEQFF
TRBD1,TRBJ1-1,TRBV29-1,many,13,TGCAGCGTTCTAGGACAGGGCATTTTTGAAGCTTTCTTT,CSVLGQGIFEAFF
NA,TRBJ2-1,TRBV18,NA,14,TGTGCCAGCTCACCACGGCTCCTAGCGAATGAGCAGTTCTTC,CASSPRLLANEQFF
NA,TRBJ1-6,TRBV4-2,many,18,TGTGCCAGCAGCCAAGGACTGGGATATTACGAAGGGGGTTCACCCCTCCACTTT,CASSQGLGYYEGGSPLHF
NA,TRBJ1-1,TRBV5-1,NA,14,TGCGCCAGCAGCTTGGGCTGGGAGAGGACTGAAGCTTTCTTT,CASSLGWERTEAFF
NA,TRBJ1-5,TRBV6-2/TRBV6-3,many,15,TGTGCCACCTTGGGCGAGGGACTTAGCAATCAGCCCCAGCATTTT,CATLGEGLSNQPQHF
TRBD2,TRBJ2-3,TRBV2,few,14,TGTGCCAGCAACGCGGGAGTAGGATCAGATACGCAGTATTTT,CASNAGVGSDTQYF
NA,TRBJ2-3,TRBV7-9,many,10,TGTGCCAGCAGCTTAAATACGCAGTATTTT,CASSLNTQYF
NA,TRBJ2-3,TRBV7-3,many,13,TGTGCCAGCAGCTTATTCGACAGAGATACGCAGTATTTT,CASSLFDRDTQYF